This T cell receptor (beta chain) derives from a study of blood T cell repertoires in COVID-19. The overall study: The United States, Italy and Spain supplied acute and convalescent COVID-19 samples. T cells, B-cell-depleted T cells, or PBMCs provided the cDNA or gDNA that served as material.

How the authors handled the data: Amplifying reference gene primers gave estimates of nucleated cell counts. Measured with immunoSEQ multiplex PCR; TCRdb has only the in-frame clones, and not every one. Clonal size and the V and J genes are those of that table, whereas D and trimming came from the DNA. This table holds about 83,000 clones, 65% to 80% found once. CDR3 length equals 15 residues. Looked up from germline, CDR1 is LGHDT and CDR2 is YNNKEL (reference sequence). Trimming took 0 bases from V and 10 from J, leaving 13 bases between them. The chain joins TRBV3-1 (or the pseudogene TRBV3-2) to TRBJ1-6; possible D gene TRBD1, 6 bases. Sequencing was performed on peripheral blood. The sequence was collected from a woman of 80 years or more with active or convalescent COVID-19. The CDR3: CASSQDSQGVSPLHF. The CDR3, as DNA: TGTGCCAGCAGCCAAGATTCACAGGGTGTATCACCCCTCCACTTT.